This T cell receptor beta chain emerged from a study of blood T cell repertoires in COVID-19. Study-level background: The United States, Italy and Spain were the sources of the acute and convalescent COVID-19 samples. PBMCs, B-cell-depleted T cells, or T cells were the source of the cDNA or gDNA that made up the material.

Profiling relied on immunoSEQ multiplex PCR, and the TCRdb table lists in-frame clones only, not all of them. The sample shows 130,000 to 150,000 clones, about nine tenths of them seen only once. Material: peripheral blood. The clonotype was recovered from a man over 45 with active or convalescent COVID-19.

The CDR3 sequence is CASSTGIYEQYF. The CDR3 DNA follows: TGTGCCAGCTCGACAGGGATATACGAGCAGTACTTC. This chain connects TRBV18 to TRBJ2-7, with 7 bases that match TRBD1. Germline trimming cut 6 bases from V and 4 bases from J; bases unmatched to any gene: 3. CDR3 length: 12 residues. Germline V CDR1 and CDR2: KGHSH, LQKENI.